Sequencing of this T cell receptor (beta chain) was carried out in a study of radiotherapy plus CTLA-4 blockade in lung cancer. Study summary: Across the patients, objective responses occurred in about 19%, and disease control in approximately 30%. Study outcomes and limitations: Interferon-beta and early blood T cell clone dynamics reportedly predicted response best. TCR clones originating in tumors grew in number in blood after radiotherapy plus ipilimumab.

The table came from immunoSEQ multiplex PCR; TCRdb's copy has only in-frame clones and leaves some out. The sample holds roughly 45,000 clones, about 63% seen once. In this sample, this clone turned up a few times. Its antigen is currently unknown. The germline CDR1 and CDR2 sequences are SGDLS and YYNGEE. There are 15 residues in the CDR3. Between the trimmed V and J ends, which lost 3 bases and 6 bases, there was a span of 18 bases. Patients in the study, people with chemo-refractory metastatic non-small-cell lung cancer, received focal radiation plus ipilimumab CTLA-4 blockade. The J gene is TRBJ1-2, the V gene TRBV9; no definite D call. Sequenced here: peripheral blood, sampled from a patient treated with radiotherapy plus ipilimumab. The clonotype comes from a human donor with non-small cell lung cancer who had a partial response to radiotherapy plus ipilimumab. The CDR3 here is CASSATARVVNGYTF. Written as DNA, the CDR3 is TGTGCCAGCAGCGCGACGGCGCGGGTTGTGAATGGCTACACCTTC.